This TCR beta chain was observed in a study of blood T cell repertoires in COVID-19. Sequencing used immunoSEQ multiplex PCR; TCRdb keeps in-frame clones, though not all of them. In the table there are about 190,000 clones, 80% to 85% of which are singletons. The germline CDR1 and CDR2 sequences are MRHNA and SNTAGT. The CDR3 length is 14 residues. The V and J ends lost 5 bases and 4 bases, in that order; junction bases with no gene match: 3. The chain employs TRBV6-4 and TRBJ2-3, with 10 positions matching TRBD2. This clonotype was obtained from a human donor in a cohort sampled during active COVID-19. Sequenced material: peripheral blood. The CDR3 DNA is TGTGCCAGCAGTAGCCTAGCGGGAGCAGATACGCAGTATTTT. This translates into CASSSLAGADTQYF.